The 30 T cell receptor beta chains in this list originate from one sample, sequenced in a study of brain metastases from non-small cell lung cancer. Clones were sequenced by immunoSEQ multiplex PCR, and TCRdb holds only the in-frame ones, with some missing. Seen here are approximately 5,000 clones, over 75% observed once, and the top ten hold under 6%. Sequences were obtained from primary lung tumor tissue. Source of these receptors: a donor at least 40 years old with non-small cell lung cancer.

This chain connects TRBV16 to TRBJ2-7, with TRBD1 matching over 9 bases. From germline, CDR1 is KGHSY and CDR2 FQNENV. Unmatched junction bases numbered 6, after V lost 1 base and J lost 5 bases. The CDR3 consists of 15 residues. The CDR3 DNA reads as TGTGCCAGCAGCCAATTAGGACAGGGGCTTGACGAGCAGTACTTC. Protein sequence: CASSQLGQGLDEQYF.

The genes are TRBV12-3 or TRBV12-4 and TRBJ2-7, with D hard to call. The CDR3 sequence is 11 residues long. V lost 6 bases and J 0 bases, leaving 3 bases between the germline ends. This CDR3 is CASSSSYEQYF. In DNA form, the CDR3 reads TGTGCCAGCAGCTCCTCCTACGAGCAGTACTTC.

CDR3 nucleotide sequence: TGTGCCAGTAGTAGGGATAGGGTCACAGATACGCAGTATTTT. Translated, it gives CASSRDRVTDTQYF. V usage is TRBV19 and J usage is TRBJ2-3; D ambiguous. The germline CDR1 and CDR2 sequences are LNHDA and SQIVND (reference sequence). The CDR3 has 14 residues. V lost 4 bases and J lost 2, with 10 bases in between.

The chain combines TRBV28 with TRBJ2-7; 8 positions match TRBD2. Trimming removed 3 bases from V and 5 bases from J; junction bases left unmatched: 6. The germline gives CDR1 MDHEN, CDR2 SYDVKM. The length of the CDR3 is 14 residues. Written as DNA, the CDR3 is TGTGCCAGCAGTTTTCGCGGGAGGCCCCACGAGCAGTACTTC. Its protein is CASSFRGRPHEQYF.

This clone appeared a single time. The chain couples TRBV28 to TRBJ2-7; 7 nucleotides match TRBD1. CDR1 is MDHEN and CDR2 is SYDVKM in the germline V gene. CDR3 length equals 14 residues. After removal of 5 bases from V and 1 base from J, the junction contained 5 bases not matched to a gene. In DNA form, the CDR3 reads TGTGCCAGCAGTCGACAGGGTGTATCCTACGAGCAGTACTTC. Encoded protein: CASSRQGVSYEQYF.

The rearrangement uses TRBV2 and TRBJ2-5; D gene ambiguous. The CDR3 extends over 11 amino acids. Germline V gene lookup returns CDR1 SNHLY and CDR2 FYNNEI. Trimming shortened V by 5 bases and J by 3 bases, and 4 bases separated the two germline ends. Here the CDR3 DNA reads TGTGCCAGCAGTCAAGAAGAGACCCAGTACTTC. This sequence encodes CASSQEETQYF. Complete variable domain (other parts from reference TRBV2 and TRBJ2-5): EPEVTQTPSHQVTQMGQEVILRCVPISNHLYFYWYRQILGQKVEFLVSFYNNEISEKSEIFDDQFSVERPDGSNFTLKIRSTKLEDSAMYFCASSQEETQYFGPGTRLLVL.

Written as DNA, the CDR3 is TGTGCCAGCAGTTTTATGGCGGTGGCGGTCTCAAATGAGCAGTTCTTC. This translates into CASSFMAVAVSNEQFF. The chain carries TRBV7-8 and TRBJ2-1; no reliable D call. V lost 6 bases, J lost 7 bases, and 22 bases lay in between. CDR3 length: 16 residues. The germline CDR1 and CDR2 sequences are SGHVS and FQNEAQ.

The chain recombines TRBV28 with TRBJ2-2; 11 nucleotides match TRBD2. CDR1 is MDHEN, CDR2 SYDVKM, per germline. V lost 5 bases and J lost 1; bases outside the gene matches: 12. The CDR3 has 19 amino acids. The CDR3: CASSPPRGSGRVNTGELFF. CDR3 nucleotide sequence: TGTGCCAGCAGTCCCCCCAGGGGTAGCGGGAGGGTGAACACCGGGGAGCTGTTTTTT.

CDR3 nucleotide sequence: TGTGCCAGCAGCTTACAGAGCACAGATACGCAGTATTTT. This encodes CASSLQSTDTQYF. The chain uses TRBV7-3 and TRBJ2-3; D ambiguous. CDR1 is SGHTA, CDR2 FQGTGA, per germline. This CDR3 region has 13 residues. V was cut by 2 bases and J by 0 bases, with 3 bases left in between.

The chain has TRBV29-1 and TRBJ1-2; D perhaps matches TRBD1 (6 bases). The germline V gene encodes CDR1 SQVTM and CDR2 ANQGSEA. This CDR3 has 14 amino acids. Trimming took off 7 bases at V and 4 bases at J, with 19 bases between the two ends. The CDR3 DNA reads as TGCAGCGCCGATCCCGAACAGGGCATCTATGGCTACACCTTC. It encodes CSADPEQGIYGYTF.

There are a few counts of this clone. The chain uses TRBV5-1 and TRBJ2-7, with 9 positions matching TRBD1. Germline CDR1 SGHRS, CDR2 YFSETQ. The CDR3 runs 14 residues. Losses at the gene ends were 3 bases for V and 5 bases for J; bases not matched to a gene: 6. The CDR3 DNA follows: TGCGCCAGCAGCTCCGGGACAGGGATCAACGAGCAGTACTTC. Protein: CASSSGTGINEQYF.

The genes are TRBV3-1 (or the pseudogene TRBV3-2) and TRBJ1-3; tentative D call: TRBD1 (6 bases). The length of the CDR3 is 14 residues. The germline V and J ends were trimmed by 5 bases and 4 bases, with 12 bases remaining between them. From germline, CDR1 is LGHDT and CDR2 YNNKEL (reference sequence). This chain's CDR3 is CASSSGASGNTIYF. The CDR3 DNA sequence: TGTGCCAGCAGCTCAGGGGCATCCGGAAACACCATATATTTT.

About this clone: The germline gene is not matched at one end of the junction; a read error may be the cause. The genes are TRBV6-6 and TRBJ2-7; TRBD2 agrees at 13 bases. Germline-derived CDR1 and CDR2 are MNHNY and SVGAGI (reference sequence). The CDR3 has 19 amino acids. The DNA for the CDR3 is TGTGCCAGCAGTCATCCCGAGATTCGGACTAGCGGGAGAACGGACGAGCAATACTTC. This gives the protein CASSHPEIRTSGRTDEQYF.

CDR3 DNA sequence: TGTGCCAGCTGGACAGGAGAGAGCCAAGAGACCCAGTACTTC. This translates into CASWTGESQETQYF. V and J are TRBV28 and TRBJ2-5; 7 nucleotides line up with TRBD1. Germline CDR1 reads MDHEN; CDR2 reads SYDVKM. The CDR3 consists of 14 residues. J gave up 1 base and V 8 bases, and 7 bases lay outside the gene matches.

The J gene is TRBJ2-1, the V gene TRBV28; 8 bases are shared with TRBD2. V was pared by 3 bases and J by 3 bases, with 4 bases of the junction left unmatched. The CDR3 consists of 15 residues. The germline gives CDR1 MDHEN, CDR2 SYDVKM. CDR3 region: CASSFPGLVYNEQFF. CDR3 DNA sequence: TGTGCCAGCAGTTTCCCGGGACTAGTCTACAATGAGCAGTTCTTC.

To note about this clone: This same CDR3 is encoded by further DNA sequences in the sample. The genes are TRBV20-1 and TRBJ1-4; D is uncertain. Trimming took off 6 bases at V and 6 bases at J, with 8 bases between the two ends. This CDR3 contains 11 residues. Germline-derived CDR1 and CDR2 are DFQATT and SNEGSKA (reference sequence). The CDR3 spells CSAALYEKLFF. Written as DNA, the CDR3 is TGCAGTGCAGCCTTGTATGAAAAACTGTTTTTT.

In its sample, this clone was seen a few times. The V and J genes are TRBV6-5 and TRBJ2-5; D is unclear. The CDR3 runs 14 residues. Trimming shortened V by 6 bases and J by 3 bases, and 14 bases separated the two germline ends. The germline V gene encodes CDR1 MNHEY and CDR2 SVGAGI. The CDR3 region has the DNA TGTGCCAGCAGCGTCATTTGGACGGAAGAGACCCAGTACTTC. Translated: CASSVIWTEETQYF.

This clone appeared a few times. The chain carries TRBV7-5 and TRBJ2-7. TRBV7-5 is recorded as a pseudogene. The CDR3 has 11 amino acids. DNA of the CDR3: TGTGTCAGAAGCTTTTCCTACGAGCAGTACTTC. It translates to CVRSFSYEQYF.

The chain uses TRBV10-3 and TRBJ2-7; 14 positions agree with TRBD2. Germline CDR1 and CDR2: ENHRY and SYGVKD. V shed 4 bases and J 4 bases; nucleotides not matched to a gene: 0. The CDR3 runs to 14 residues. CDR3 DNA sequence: TGTGCCATCAGTGGGACTAGCGGGAGGTACGAGCAGTACTTC. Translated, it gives CAISGTSGRYEQYF.

The chain's CDR3 is CASSLAAVGLGNEQFF. DNA for the CDR3: TGTGCCAGCAGCTTAGCAGCGGTCGGGCTTGGCAATGAGCAGTTCTTC. The chain is built from TRBV7-2 and TRBJ2-1; tentatively, D is TRBD2 (5 bases). V was shortened by 0 bases and J by 6 bases, with 15 bases between the two germline ends. CDR3 length: 16 residues. From germline, CDR1 is SGHTA and CDR2 FQGNSA.

The CDR3 bases are TGTGCCAGCAGCCAAAATCAAGTTAGCTCCTACAATGAGCAGTTCTTC. It codes for CASSQNQVSSYNEQFF. The J gene is TRBJ2-1, the V gene TRBV3-1 (or the pseudogene TRBV3-2); no clear D. Germline CDR1 LGHDT, CDR2 YNNKEL (reference sequence). V lost 2 bases and J 0 bases, leaving 11 bases between the germline ends. This CDR3 has 16 residues.

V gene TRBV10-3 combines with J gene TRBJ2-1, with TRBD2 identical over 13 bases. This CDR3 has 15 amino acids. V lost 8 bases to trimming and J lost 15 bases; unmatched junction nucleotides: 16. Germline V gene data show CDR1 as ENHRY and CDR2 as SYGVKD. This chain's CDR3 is CAILDSGTSGAPLFF. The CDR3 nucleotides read TGTGCCATCCTGGACTCCGGGACTAGCGGGGCCCCCTTGTTCTTC.

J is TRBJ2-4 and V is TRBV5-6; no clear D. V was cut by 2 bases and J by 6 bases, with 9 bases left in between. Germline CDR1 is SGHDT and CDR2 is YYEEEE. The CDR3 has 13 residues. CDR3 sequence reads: CASSFSGRNIQYF. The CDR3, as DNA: TGTGCCAGCAGCTTTTCAGGCCGAAACATTCAGTACTTC.

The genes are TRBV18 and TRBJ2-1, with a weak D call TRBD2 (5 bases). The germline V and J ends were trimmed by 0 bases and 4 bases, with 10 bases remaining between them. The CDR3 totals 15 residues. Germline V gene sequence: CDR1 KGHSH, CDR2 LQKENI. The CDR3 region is CASSPPGGPYNEQFF. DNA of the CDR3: TGTGCCAGCTCACCACCGGGCGGGCCATACAATGAGCAGTTCTTC.

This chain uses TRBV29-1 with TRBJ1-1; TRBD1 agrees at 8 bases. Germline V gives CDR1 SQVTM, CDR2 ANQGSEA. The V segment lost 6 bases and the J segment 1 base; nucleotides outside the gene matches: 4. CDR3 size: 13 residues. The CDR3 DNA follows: TGCAGCGTGCAGGGGGCTCGGAACACTGAAGCTTTCTTT. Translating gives CSVQGARNTEAFF.

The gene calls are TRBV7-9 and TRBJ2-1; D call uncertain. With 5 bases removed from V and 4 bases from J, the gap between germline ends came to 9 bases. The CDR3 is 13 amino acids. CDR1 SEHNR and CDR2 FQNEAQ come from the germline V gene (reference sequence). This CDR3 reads CASSPGRYNEQFF. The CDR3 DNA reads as TGTGCCAGCAGCCCAGGACGGTACAATGAGCAGTTCTTC.

CDR3 bases: TGTGCCAGCAGCCAAGTACAGGATTATGGCTACACCTTC. Translated, it gives CASSQVQDYGYTF. The chain joins TRBV14 to TRBJ1-2, with D maybe TRBD1 (5 bases). The V end lost 1 base, the J end lost 5 bases, and 8 bases lay between the germline ends. The CDR3 loop spans 13 amino acids. Looked up from germline, CDR1 is SGHDN and CDR2 is FVKESK.

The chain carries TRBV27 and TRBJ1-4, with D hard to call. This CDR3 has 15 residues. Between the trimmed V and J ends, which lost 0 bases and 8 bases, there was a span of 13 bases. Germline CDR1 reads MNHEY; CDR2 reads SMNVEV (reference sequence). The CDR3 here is CASSLSYGRLEKLFF. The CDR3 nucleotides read TGTGCCAGCAGTTTATCGTACGGGAGGTTGGAAAAACTGTTTTTT.

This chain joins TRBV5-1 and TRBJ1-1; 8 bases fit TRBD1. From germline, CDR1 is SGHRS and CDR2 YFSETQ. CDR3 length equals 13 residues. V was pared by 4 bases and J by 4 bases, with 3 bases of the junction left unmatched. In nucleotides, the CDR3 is TGCGCCAGCAGCATTGGACAGGGCACTGAAGCTTTCTTT. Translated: CASSIGQGTEAFF.

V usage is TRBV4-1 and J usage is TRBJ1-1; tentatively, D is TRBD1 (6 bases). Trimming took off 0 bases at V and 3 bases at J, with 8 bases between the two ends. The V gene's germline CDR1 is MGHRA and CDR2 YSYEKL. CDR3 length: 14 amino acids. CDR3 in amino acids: CASSQERGDTEAFF. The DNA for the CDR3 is TGCGCCAGCAGCCAAGAGAGGGGGGACACTGAAGCTTTCTTT.